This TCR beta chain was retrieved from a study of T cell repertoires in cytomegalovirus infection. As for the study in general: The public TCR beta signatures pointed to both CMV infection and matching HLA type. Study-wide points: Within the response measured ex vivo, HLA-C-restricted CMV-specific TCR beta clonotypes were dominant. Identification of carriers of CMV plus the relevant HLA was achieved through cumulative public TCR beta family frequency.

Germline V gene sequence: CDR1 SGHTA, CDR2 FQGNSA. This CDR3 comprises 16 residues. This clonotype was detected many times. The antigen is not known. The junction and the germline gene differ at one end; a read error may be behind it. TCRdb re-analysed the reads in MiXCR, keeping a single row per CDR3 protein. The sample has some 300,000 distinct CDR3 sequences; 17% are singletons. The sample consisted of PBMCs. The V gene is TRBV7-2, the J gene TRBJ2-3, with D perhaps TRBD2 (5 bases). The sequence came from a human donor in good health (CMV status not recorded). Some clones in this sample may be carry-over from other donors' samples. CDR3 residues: CASSPRIMQVLEAASF. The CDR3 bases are TGTGCCAGCAGCCCCCGTATTATGCAGGTTTTGGAGGCCGCGAGTTTT. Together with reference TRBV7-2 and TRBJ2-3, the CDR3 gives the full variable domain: GAGVSQSPSNKVTEKGKDVELRCDPISGHTALYWYRQSLGQGLEFLIYFQGNSAPDKSGLPSDRFSAERTGGSVSTLTIQRTQQEDSAVYLCASSPRIMQVLEAASFGPGTRLTVL.